These T cell receptor beta chains were read from a single sample in a study of blood T cell repertoires in COVID-19. Only in-frame clones appear in the TCRdb table, and some are missing; sequencing was by immunoSEQ multiplex PCR. The sample lists approximately 150,000 clones; around 88% were seen once. Sequencing was performed on peripheral blood. These receptors all stem from a woman in her 70s who had recovered from COVID-19. Each CDR3 is given with its conserved first and last residue. The D gene is left open where the match is weak. Only part of the rows carry a size: once, few, many, or a class if the clone is expanded.

TRBJ2-7 - - TRBV21-1 CASSKGNRVSYEQYF TGTGCCAGCAGCAAAGGGAACAGGGTGTCCTACGAGCAGTACTTC
TRBJ2-7 - - TRBV5-1 CASSPGAGFEQYF TGCGCCAGCAGCCCTGGGGCGGGATTTGAGCAGTACTTC
TRBJ1-5 - - TRBV27 CASSRLDTNQPQHF TGTGCCAGCAGTAGACTAGACACCAATCAGCCCCAGCATTTT
TRBJ1-3 - - TRBV4-2 CASSQVSPISGNTIYF TGTGCCAGCAGCCAAGTAAGCCCGATCTCTGGAAACACCATATATTTT
TRBJ2-3 TRBD2 - TRBV6-2/TRBV6-3 CASSYSNLGGLAGGTDTQYF TGTGCCAGCAGTTACTCGAATCTGGGGGGACTAGCGGGAGGCACAGATACGCAGTATTTT
TRBJ1-3 - - TRBV7-2 CASSPSGSGSGNTIYF TGTGCCAGCAGCCCTAGCGGCTCGGGCTCTGGAAACACCATATATTTT
TRBJ1-1 TRBD1 - TRBV18 CASSPPGTDNTEAFF TGTGCCAGCTCACCACCTGGGACAGACAACACTGAAGCTTTCTTT
TRBJ1-4 - - TRBV7-9 CASSPGAGVGEKLFF TGTGCCAGCAGCCCAGGGGCAGGGGTTGGTGAAAAACTGTTTTTT
TRBJ2-2 TRBD1 - TRBV13 CASSRRGQGVANTGELFF TGTGCCAGCAGCCGACGGGGACAGGGGGTCGCGAACACCGGGGAGCTGTTTTTT
TRBJ1-1 - - TRBV18 CASSRGENTEAFF TGTGCCAGCTCCAGGGGTGAGAACACTGAAGCTTTCTTT
TRBJ1-1 - few TRBV20-1 CSARFNEAFF TGCAGTGCTAGGTTTAATGAAGCTTTCTTT
TRBJ2-1 - - TRBV5-6 CASSPGLRGSEQFF TGTGCCAGCAGCCCGGGACTCCGGGGGAGTGAGCAGTTCTTC
TRBJ1-4 - - TRBV18 CASSPIRDSVNEKLFF TGTGCCAGCTCACCGATCCGGGACTCCGTTAATGAAAAACTGTTTTTT
TRBJ1-2 - - TRBV3-1/TRBV3-2 CASSQGLPGYTF TGTGCCAGCAGCCAAGGGCTTCCCGGCTACACCTTC
TRBJ1-1 - - TRBV18 CASSPSSWTAMNTEAFF TGTGCCAGCTCACCATCTTCTTGGACAGCCATGAACACTGAAGCTTTCTTT
TRBJ1-4 TRBD1 - TRBV9 CASSPGTAEKLFF TGTGCCAGCAGCCCGGGGACAGCTGAAAAACTGTTTTTT
TRBJ2-3 TRBD2 - TRBV7-2 CASSSLAGGDTQYF TGTGCCAGCAGCTCACTAGCGGGGGGGGATACGCAGTATTTT
TRBJ2-1 TRBD2 - TRBV7-2 CASSPTRGAGGEQFF TGTGCCAGCAGCCCGACCCGGGGGGCGGGGGGTGAGCAGTTCTTC
TRBJ2-7 TRBD1 - TRBV20-1 CSARDSYEQYF TGCAGTGCGAGGGACAGCTACGAGCAGTACTTC
TRBJ2-7 - - TRBV19 CASSIDGQYEQYF TGTGCCAGTAGTATAGATGGGCAATACGAGCAGTACTTC
TRBJ2-3 - - TRBV6-2/TRBV6-3 CASSGLALGTDTQYF TGTGCCAGCAGCGGGCTAGCCCTAGGCACAGATACGCAGTATTTT
TRBJ1-1 - few TRBV9 CASSGANTEAFF TGTGCCAGCAGCGGGGCTAACACTGAAGCTTTCTTT
TRBJ1-2 TRBD1 - TRBV7-2 CASSLSSGGNYGYTF TGTGCCAGCAGCTTGTCCTCAGGGGGTAACTATGGCTACACCTTC
TRBJ1-2 TRBD1 - TRBV2 CASSARQGATYGYTF TGTGCCAGCAGTGCCCGACAGGGGGCTACCTATGGCTACACCTTC
TRBJ2-1 - once TRBV5-1 CASNSQPASSYNEQFF TGCGCCAGCAACTCCCAACCCGCTAGCTCCTACAATGAGCAGTTCTTC
TRBJ2-1 TRBD2 once TRBV5-4 CASSLGASGKLEQFF TGTGCCAGCAGCCTGGGAGCTAGCGGGAAGCTTGAGCAGTTCTTC
TRBJ2-5 TRBD1 few TRBV2 CASTRGGTGQETQYF TGTGCCAGCACCCGAGGGGGGACAGGGCAAGAGACCCAGTACTTC
TRBJ1-5 - - TRBV2 CASSFQGGGNQPQHF TGTGCCAGCAGCTTCCAGGGAGGCGGCAATCAGCCCCAGCATTTT
TRBJ2-7 TRBD1 - TRBV5-1 CASSTGEILDEQYF TGCGCCAGCAGCACAGGGGAAATCCTGGACGAGCAGTACTTC
TRBJ2-4 TRBD1 - TRBV4-1 CASSQVGVGDRGTKNIQYF TGCGCCAGCAGCCAAGTGGGGGTGGGGGACAGGGGAACCAAAAACATTCAGTACTTC
TRBJ2-3 - few TRBV6-4 CASSEEDTDTQYF TGTGCCAGCAGTGAAGAGGACACAGATACGCAGTATTTT
TRBJ2-2 TRBD2 many TRBV7-8 CASSLDGGVVTGELFF TGTGCCAGCAGCTTAGACGGGGGGGTGGTCACCGGGGAGCTGTTTTTT
TRBJ2-3 TRBD2 - TRBV30 CAWSLGPSGRLSTDTQYF TGTGCCTGGAGCCTAGGGCCTAGCGGGAGGCTAAGCACAGATACGCAGTATTTT
TRBJ2-1 TRBD2 - TRBV18 CASSPPTSGVYNEQFF TGTGCCAGCTCACCACCGACTAGCGGGGTCTACAATGAGCAGTTCTTC
TRBJ1-6 - - TRBV28 CASSPHPQGLSPLHF TGTGCCAGCAGTCCCCACCCCCAGGGATTGTCACCCCTCCACTTT
TRBJ2-1 TRBD1 - TRBV5-1 CASSLAPSGGNEQFF TGCGCCAGCAGCTTGGCACCATCAGGGGGCAATGAGCAGTTCTTC
TRBJ2-5 TRBD2 - TRBV15 CATSRGGTSQETQYF TGTGCCACCAGCAGAGGGGGGACTAGCCAGGAGACCCAGTACTTC
TRBJ1-6 - - TRBV6-1 CASSELWGRGFNSPLHF TGTGCCAGCAGTGAACTTTGGGGCAGGGGTTTTAATTCACCCCTCCACTTT
TRBJ1-2 - - TRBV28 CASSLVGAPSYGYTF TGTGCCAGCAGTTTAGTGGGGGCCCCTTCCTATGGCTACACCTTC
TRBJ1-2 - - TRBV5-4 CASSPGAGNYGYTF TGTGCCAGCAGCCCAGGGGCTGGGAACTATGGCTACACCTTC
TRBJ2-6 - - TRBV28 CASSPTTWSTTFGANVLTF TGTGCCAGCAGCCCAACGACTTGGTCAACTACCTTTGGGGCCAACGTCCTGACTTTC
TRBJ2-1 TRBD2 - TRBV6-5 CASSRVAGGTGEQFF TGTGCCAGCAGCAGAGTAGCGGGAGGGACGGGTGAGCAGTTCTTC
TRBJ1-2 TRBD1 - TRBV18 CASSPDRGSYGYTF TGTGCCAGCTCGCCCGACAGGGGCTCGTATGGCTACACCTTC
TRBJ2-4 - - TRBV9 CASSVGGRNFLQYF TGTGCCAGCAGCGTAGGGGGCAGAAATTTCCTTCAGTACTTC
TRBJ2-1 - - TRBV25-1 CASSGGWEQFF TGTGCCAGCAGTGGCGGGTGGGAGCAGTTCTTC
TRBJ2-3 TRBD2 few TRBV4-2 CASSQEGSGSGTDTQYF TGTGCCAGCAGCCAAGAGGGGTCGGGTAGCGGGACAGATACGCAGTATTTT
TRBJ2-7 - once TRBV11-2 CASSLGPSYEQYF TGTGCCAGCAGCTTAGGGCCTTCCTACGAGCAGTACTTC
TRBJ1-2 TRBD1 - TRBV7-9 CANLPDRDGWLGDGYTF TGTGCCAACCTGCCCGACAGGGACGGTTGGCTGGGGGATGGCTACACCTTC
TRBJ1-6 TRBD1 - TRBV30 CAWSVGYRGDSPLHF TGTGCCTGGAGTGTAGGGTACAGGGGTGATTCACCCCTCCACTTT
TRBJ1-1 TRBD1 - TRBV5-1 CASSWGGTGVMNTEAFF TGCGCCAGCAGCTGGGGCGGGACAGGGGTAATGAACACTGAAGCTTTCTTT
TRBJ2-7 - once TRBV2 CASSVGGVRWSYEQYF TGTGCCAGCAGTGTGGGGGGAGTCAGGTGGAGCTACGAGCAGTACTTC
TRBJ2-3 - - TRBV5-4 CASSSPVGGTDTQYF TGTGCCAGCAGCTCCCCGGTCGGAGGCACAGATACGCAGTATTTT
TRBJ1-5 - - TRBV28 CASSHGDNQPQHF TGTGCCAGCAGCCACGGGGACAATCAGCCCCAGCATTTT